This TCR beta chain originates from a study of identical twins. Study-wide findings and caveats: Invariant MAIT and iNKT cells are populations that could partly confound zero-insertion analyses. Surplus twin overlap in beta out-of-frame sequences was less pronounced. Excess low generation probability was seen in twin-shared out-of-frame alpha sequences.

TCRdb redid the calling of the 5' RACE reads with MiXCR, one entry per CDR3 protein. The table has 550,000 to 800,000 distinct CDR3 sequences, roughly 6.6% seen once. Looked up from germline, CDR1 is SGHRS and CDR2 is YFSETQ. There are 14 residues in the CDR3. V was pared by 4 bases and J by 4 bases, with 15 bases between. This clonotype was seen a handful of times. The antigen is unknown. These data were likewise used in another study, on yellow fever vaccine responses in identical twins.

What was sequenced was PBMCs. The receptor was isolated from a woman aged 18 to 35 in good health. The gene calls are TRBV5-1 and TRBJ2-7; no firm D call. The CDR3 spells CASSPQWADYEQYF. CDR3 nucleotide sequence: TGCGCCAGCAGCCCACAGTGGGCGGATTACGAGCAGTACTTC.